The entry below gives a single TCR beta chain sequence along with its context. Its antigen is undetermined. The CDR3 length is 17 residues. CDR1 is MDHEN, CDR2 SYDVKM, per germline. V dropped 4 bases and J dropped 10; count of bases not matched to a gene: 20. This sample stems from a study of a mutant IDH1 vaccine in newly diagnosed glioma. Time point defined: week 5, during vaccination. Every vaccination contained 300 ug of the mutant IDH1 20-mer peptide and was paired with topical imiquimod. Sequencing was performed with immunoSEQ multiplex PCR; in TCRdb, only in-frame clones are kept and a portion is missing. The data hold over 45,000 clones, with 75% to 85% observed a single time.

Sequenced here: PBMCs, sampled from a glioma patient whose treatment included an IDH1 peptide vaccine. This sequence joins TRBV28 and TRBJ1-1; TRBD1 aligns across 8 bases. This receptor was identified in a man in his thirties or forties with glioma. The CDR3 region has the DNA TGTGCCAGCAGTTACCCGACAGGGGCCGCAAAATATCTGACAGCTTTCTTT. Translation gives CASSYPTGAAKYLTAFF. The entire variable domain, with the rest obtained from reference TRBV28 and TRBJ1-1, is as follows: DVKVTQSSRYLVKRTGEKVFLECVQDMDHENMFWYRQDPGLGLRLIYFSYDVKMKEKGDIPEGYSVSREKKERFSLILESASTNQTSMYLCASSYPTGAAKYLTAFFGQGTRLTVV.